The sequence of this T cell receptor beta chain was determined in a study of OX40 agonist ivuxolimab in advanced cancers. Context from the whole study: Ivuxolimab was an agonistic, fully human IgG2 monoclonal antibody directed against OX40 (CD134), a costimulatory receptor. Intravenous ivuxolimab was administered to patients every 2 weeks at six dose levels: 0.01, 0.1, 0.3, 1.5, 3 and 10 mg/kg. Of the 50 to 55 dose-escalation patients, hepatocellular carcinoma was present in about 20, melanoma in approximately 15, renal cell carcinoma in 9 and head and neck cancer in 9. The dose-escalation cohort was 80% to 90% male with a mean age of approximately 60 years, ranging from roughly 23 to 90. Prior anti-PD-1, anti-PD-L1 or anti-CTLA-4 therapy was permitted, and checkpoint inhibitors had been received by less than 45% of dose-escalation patients. Partial responses were achieved by three dose-escalation patients, of whom one had hepatocellular carcinoma and two had cutaneous melanoma. Peripheral TCRbeta sequencing was intended to test whether TCR sequence diversity was altered and clonal T-cell expansion was caused by ivuxolimab. The monotherapy dose-escalation portion (N ≈ 52 patients) of the phase I ivuxolimab trial is reported in the paper. Study-wide findings and limitations: At doses of 0.1 to 3.0 mg/kg, clonal expansion of both CD4+ and CD8+ T cells in blood was seen between baseline and week 6. The antigen specificity of the clonally expanded peripheral T cells was not determined. After ivuxolimab, expanded clones were on average more numerous among CD8+ T cells than among CD4+ T cells. Low levels of normalized T-cell clonal expansion were also seen in some nonresponding patients. Partial responders in the 0.1-3.0 mg/kg groups had among the lowest normalized peripheral clonal expansion, especially among CD8+ T cells.

Genomic DNA was extracted from sorted cells for sequencing of the TCRbeta CDR3 region. The immunoSEQ Assay was used for sequencing of TCRbeta CDR3 regions. In TCRdb, the immuneACCESS table is reduced to in-frame sequences with V and J assigned. These tables do not hold every clone; where another copy was compared, an unresolved V gene accounts for under half, and the others remain unexplained. The sample includes roughly 81,000 clones, with approximately 85% observed a single time. The ten largest clones add up to approximately 5.5% of the sample. Patients with a history of autoimmune disease or receiving systemic immunosuppression were excluded from the trial. Peripheral blood for TCR sequencing was collected from all dose cohorts at baseline, on cycle 4 day 1, and on cycle 7 day 1. The samples were drawn from a first-in-human, open-label, multicenter phase I dose-escalation trial of ivuxolimab. Adults with locally advanced or metastatic melanoma, renal cell carcinoma, hepatocellular carcinoma or head and neck squamous cell carcinoma were enrolled in the trial. Before TCR sequencing, CD4+ T cells and CD8+ T cells from peripheral blood were sorted into separate populations.

As to this clone: Its antigen remains unidentified. No much larger clone is present one base from it, and per-base qualities are unavailable.

This sample comprised CD4+ or CD8+ T cells sorted from blood, obtained in a trial of the OX40 agonist ivuxolimab. This clonotype was obtained from an adult with an advanced solid tumor such as melanoma, head and neck, liver or kidney cancer.

The DNA sequence is given as TGTGCCAGCAGTGAAGCGCTTGTCGTGAGCAATCAGCCCCAGCATTTT. Its protein reads: CASSEALVVSNQPQHF. The chain is made from TRBV2 and TRBJ1-5; the D gene is unclear. The germline V gene provides CDR1 SNHLY and CDR2 FYNNEI. The CDR3 spans 16 residues, from the cysteine through the phenylalanine. Only CDR3 DNA remains: 48 bases, in frame from the first base. The trim is 0 bases for V and 1 base for J, with a gap of 10 bases between the germline ends.